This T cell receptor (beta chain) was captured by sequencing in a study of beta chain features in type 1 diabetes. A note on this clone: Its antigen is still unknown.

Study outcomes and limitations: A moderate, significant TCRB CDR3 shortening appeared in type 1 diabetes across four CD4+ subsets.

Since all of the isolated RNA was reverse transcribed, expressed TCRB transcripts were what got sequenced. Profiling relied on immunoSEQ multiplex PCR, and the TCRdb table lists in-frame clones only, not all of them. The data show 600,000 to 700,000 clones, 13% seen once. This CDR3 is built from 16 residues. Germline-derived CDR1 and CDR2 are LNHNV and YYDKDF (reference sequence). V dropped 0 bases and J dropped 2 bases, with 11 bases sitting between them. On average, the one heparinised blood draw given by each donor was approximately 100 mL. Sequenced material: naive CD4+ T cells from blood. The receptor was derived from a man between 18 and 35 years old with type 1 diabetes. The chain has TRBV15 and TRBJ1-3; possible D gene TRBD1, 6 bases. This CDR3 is CATSRDAQGPGNTIYF. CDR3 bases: TGTGCCACCAGCAGAGATGCACAGGGCCCTGGAAACACCATATATTTT.